This TCR beta chain appears in the sequencing data of a study of blood T cell repertoires in COVID-19. In the original processing: Nucleated cell counts were estimated from reference gene primer amplification. The data were produced by immunoSEQ multiplex PCR, yet TCRdb's version contains in-frame clones alone and is incomplete. Clonal size and the V and J genes are those of that table, whereas D and trimming came from the DNA. Of some 380,000 clones listed, approximately 89% are singletons. Per germline, CDR1 KGHSH and CDR2 LQKENI. Trimming stripped 1 base from V and 8 bases from J, with 11 bases between. The CDR3 length is 13 residues. Participants were aged roughly 18 to 100 years from more than 20 US areas.

Sequencing used PBMCs or T cells enriched from blood (not recorded which). This chain joins TRBV18 and TRBJ1-2; no clear D. The source of this sequence is a man younger than 40 who had recovered from COVID-19. The CDR3 DNA is TGTGCCAGCTCACCACTTGGGGAGGAAGGCTACACCTTC. Translating it yields CASSPLGEEGYTF.